Described below is a single TCR beta chain sequence and its context. Source study methods: Cell counts per sample came from amplifying reference gene primers. Only in-frame clones appear in the TCRdb table, and some are missing; sequencing was by immunoSEQ multiplex PCR. Clone size and the V and J calls come from that table; the DNA yielded D and trimming. The table lists a few hundred thousand clones, approximately 82% of them singletons. The source of the sample is a study of blood T cell repertoires in COVID-19. Study information: Some COVID-19 samples were acute and others convalescent; all came from the United States, Italy and Spain. In each case, the material was cDNA or gDNA derived from T cells, B-cell-depleted T cells, or PBMCs.

Per germline, CDR1 MGHDK and CDR2 SYGVNS. With 1 base removed from V and 0 bases from J, the gap between germline ends came to 4 bases. The CDR3 spans 15 residues. V gene TRBV25-1 combines with J gene TRBJ1-6; D is unresolved. Sequenced sample: peripheral blood. The TCR comes from a woman aged 18 to 35 with acute or convalescent COVID-19. The CDR3 loop reads CASSESGSYNSPLHF. CDR3 sequence (DNA): TGTGCCAGCAGTGAATCCGGCTCCTATAATTCACCCCTCCACTTT.